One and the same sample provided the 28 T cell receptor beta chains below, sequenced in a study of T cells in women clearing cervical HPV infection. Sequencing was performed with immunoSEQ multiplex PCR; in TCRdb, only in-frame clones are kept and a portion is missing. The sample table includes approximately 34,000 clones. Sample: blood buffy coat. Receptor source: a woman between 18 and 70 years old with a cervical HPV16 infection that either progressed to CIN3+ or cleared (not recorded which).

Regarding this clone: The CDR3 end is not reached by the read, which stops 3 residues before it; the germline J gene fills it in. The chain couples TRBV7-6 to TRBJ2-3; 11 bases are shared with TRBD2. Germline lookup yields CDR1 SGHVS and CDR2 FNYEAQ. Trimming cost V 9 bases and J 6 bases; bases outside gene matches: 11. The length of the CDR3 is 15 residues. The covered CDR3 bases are TGTGCCAGTTCTCTAGCGGGAGGTGAATTGGATACG. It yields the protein CASSLAGGELDT. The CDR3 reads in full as CASSLAGGELDTQYF.

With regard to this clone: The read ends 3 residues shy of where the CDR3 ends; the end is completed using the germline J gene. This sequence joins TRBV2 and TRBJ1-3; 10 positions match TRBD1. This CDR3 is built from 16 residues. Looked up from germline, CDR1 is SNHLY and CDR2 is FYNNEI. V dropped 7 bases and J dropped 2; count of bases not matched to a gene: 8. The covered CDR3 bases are TGTGCCAGCAAGCTCCGGGACAGGGGTGCTGGAAACACC. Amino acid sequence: CASKLRDRGAGNT. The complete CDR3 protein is CASKLRDRGAGNTIYF.

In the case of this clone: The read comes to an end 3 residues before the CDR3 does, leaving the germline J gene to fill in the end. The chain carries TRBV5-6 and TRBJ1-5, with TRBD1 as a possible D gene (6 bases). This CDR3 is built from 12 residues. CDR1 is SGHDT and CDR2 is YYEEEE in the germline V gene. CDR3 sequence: CASSYGQLPQHF. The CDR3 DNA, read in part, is TGTGCCAGCAGTTACGGACAGCTACCC.

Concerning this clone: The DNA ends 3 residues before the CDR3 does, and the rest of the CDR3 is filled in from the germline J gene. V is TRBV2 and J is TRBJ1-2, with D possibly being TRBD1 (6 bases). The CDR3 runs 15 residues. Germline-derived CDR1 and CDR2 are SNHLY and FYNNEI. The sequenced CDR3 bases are TGTGCCAGCAGGACCGAACAGGGATCCTACAATGAC. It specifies CASRTEQGSYND. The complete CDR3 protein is CASRTEQGSYNDYTF.

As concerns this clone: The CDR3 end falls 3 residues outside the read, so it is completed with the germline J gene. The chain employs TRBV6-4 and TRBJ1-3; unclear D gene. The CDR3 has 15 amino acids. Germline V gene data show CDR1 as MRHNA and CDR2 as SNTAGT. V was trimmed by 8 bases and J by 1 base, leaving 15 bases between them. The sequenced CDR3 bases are TGTGCCAGCTCTCTAGAAGGCGGGTCTGGAAACACC. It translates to CASSLEGGSGNT. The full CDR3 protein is CASSLEGGSGNTIYF.

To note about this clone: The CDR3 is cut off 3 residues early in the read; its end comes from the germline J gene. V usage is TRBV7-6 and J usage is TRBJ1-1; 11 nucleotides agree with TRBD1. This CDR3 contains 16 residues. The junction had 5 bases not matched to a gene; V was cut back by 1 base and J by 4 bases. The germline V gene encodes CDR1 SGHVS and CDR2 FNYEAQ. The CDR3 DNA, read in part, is TGTGCCAGCAGCTTAGGGGGGACAGGGGGTCTCACTGAA. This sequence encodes CASSLGGTGGLTE. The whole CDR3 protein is CASSLGGTGGLTEAFF.

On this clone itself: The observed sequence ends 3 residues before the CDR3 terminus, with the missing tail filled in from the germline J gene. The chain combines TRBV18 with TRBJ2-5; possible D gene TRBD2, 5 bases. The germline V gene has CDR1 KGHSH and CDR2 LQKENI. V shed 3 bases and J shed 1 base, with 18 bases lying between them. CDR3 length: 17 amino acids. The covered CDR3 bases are TGTGCCAGCTCACCCGTAGGTCTCGGCGGGCCCCAAGAGACC. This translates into CASSPVGLGGPQET. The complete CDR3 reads CASSPVGLGGPQETQYF. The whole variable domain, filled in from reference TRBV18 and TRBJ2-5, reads NAGVMQNPRHLVRRRGQEARLRCSPMKGHSHVYWYRQLPEEGLKFMVYLQKENIIDESGMPKERFSAEFPKEGPSILRIQQVVRGDSAAYFCASSPVGLGGPQETQYFGPGTRLLVL.

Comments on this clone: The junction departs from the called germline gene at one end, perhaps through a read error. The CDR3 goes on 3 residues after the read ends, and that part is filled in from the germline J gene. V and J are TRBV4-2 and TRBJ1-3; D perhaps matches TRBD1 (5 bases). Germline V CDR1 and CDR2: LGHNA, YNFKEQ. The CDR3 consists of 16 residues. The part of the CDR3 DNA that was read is TGCGCCAGCAGCCAAGAGAGCGGGGGAACTGGAAACACC. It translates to CASSQESGGTGNT. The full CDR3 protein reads CASSQESGGTGNTIYF.

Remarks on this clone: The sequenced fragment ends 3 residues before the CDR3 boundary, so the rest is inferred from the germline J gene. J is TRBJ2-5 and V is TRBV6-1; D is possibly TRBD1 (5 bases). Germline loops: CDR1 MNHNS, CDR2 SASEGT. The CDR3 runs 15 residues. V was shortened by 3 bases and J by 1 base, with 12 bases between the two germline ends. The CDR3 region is CASSDQTGPQETQYF. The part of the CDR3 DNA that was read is TGTGCCAGCAGTGATCAAACAGGCCCCCAAGAGACC.

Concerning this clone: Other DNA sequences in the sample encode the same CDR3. CDR3 DNA, as far as it was read: TGTGCCAGCAGCCTAGGCCCCCTAACAGGGGGCTATGGC. As protein: CASSLGPLTGGYG. The complete CDR3 reads CASSLGPLTGGYGYTF. The chain combines TRBV7-3 with TRBJ1-2; 8 nucleotides agree with TRBD1. From the germline J gene comes the end of the CDR3, since the read stops 3 residues before it. The trim removed 5 bases at V and 4 bases at J, leaving 12 bases unmatched. This CDR3 contains 16 residues. Germline-derived CDR1 and CDR2 are SGHTA and FQGTGA.

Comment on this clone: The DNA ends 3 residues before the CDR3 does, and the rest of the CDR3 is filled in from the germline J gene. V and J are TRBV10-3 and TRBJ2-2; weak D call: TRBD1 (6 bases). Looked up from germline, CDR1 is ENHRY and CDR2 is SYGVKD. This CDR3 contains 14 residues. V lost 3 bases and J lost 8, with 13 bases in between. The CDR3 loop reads CAISDSGGRGELFF. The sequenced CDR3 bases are TGTGCCATCAGTGATTCTGGGGGCAGGGGGGAG.

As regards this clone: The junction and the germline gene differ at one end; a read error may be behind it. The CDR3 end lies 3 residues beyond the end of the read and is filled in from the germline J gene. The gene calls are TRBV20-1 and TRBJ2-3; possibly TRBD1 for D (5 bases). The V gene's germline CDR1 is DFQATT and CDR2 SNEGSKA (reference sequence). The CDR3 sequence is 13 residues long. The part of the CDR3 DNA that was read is TGCAGTGCTAGAGGGGGCGTCCCAGAGACG. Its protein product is CSARGGVPET. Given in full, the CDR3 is CSARGGVPETQYF.

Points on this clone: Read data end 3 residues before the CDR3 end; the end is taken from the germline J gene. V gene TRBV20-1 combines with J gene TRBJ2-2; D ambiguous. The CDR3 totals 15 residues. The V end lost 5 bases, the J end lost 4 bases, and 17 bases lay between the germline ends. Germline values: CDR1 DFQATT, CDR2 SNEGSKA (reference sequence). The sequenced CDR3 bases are TGCAGTGCTCCGTCCCAGGATGAGTTCACCGGGGAG. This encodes CSAPSQDEFTGE. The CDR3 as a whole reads CSAPSQDEFTGELFF.

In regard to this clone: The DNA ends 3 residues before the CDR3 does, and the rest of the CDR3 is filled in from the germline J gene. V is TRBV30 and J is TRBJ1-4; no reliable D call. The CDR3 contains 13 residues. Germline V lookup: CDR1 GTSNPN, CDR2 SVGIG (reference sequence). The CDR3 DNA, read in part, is TGTGCCTGGAGTGTAAGCTATAATTCACCA. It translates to CAWSVSYNSP. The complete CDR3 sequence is CAWSVSYNSPLFF.

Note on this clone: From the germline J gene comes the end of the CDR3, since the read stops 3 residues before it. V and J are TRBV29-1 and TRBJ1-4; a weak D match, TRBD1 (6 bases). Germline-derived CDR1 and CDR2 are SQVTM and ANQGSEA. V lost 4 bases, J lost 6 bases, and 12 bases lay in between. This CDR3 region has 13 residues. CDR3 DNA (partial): TGCAGCGTTGGGTCAGGGGTGTATGAAAAA. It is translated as CSVGSGVYEK. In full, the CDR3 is CSVGSGVYEKLFF.

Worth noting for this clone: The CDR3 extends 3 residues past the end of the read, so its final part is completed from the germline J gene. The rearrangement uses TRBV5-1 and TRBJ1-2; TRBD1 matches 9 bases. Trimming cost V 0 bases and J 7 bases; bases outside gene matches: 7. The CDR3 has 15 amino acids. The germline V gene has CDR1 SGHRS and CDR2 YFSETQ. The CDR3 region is CASSLVQGAFAGYTF. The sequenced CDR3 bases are TGCGCCAGCAGCTTGGTACAGGGGGCGTTTGCTGGC. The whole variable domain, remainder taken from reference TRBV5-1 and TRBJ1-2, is KAGVTQTPRYLIKTRGQQVTLSCSPISGHRSVSWYQQTPGQGLQFLFEYFSETQRNKGNFPGRFSGRQFSNSRSEMNVSTLELGDSALYLCASSLVQGAFAGYTFGSGTRLTVV.

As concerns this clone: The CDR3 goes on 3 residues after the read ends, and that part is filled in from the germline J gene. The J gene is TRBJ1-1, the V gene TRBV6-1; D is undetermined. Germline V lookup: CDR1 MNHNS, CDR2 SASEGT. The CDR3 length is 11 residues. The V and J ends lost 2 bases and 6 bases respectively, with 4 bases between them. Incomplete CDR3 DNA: TGTGCCAGCAGTGAACGGTCTGAA. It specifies CASSERSE. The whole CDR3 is CASSERSEAFF.

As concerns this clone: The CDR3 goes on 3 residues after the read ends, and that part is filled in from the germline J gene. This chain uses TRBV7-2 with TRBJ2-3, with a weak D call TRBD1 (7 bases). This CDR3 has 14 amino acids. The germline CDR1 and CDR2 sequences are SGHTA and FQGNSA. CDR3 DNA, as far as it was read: TGTGCCAGCAGCTTAGCCCGACAGGGACTGACG. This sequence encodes CASSLARQGLT. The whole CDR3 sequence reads CASSLARQGLTQYF.

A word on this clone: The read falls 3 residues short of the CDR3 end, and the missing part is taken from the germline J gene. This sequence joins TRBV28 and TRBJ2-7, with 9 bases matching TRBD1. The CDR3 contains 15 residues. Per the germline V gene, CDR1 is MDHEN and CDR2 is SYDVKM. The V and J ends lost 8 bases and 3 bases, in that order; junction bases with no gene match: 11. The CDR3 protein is CASVVGTGWSYEQYF. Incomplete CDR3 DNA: TGTGCCAGCGTGGTCGGGACAGGGTGGAGCTACGAG.

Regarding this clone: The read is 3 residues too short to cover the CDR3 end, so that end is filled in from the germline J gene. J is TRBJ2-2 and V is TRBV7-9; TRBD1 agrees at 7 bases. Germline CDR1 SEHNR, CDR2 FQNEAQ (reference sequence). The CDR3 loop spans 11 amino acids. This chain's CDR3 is CASSPRDRLFF. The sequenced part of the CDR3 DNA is TGTGCCAGCAGCCCCCGGGACAGG.

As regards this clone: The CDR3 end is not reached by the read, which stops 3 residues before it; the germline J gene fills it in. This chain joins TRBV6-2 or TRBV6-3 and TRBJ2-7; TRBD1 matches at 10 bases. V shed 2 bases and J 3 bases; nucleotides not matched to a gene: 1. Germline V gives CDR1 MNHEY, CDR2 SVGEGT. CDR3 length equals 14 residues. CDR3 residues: CASSYGTGDYEQYF. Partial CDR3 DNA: TGTGCCAGCAGTTACGGGACAGGGGACTACGAG.

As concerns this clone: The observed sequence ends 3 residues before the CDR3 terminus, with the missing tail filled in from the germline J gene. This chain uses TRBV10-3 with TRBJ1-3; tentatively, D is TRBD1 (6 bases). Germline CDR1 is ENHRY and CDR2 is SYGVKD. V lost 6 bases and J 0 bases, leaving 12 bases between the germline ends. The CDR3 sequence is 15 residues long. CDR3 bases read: TGTGCCATCAGACCCCGGGACAACTCTGGAAACACC. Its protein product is CAIRPRDNSGNT. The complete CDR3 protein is CAIRPRDNSGNTIYF.

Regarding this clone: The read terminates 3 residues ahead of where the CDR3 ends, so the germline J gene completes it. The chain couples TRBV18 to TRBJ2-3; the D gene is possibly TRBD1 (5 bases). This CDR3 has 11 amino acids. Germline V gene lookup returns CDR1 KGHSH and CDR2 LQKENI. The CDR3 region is CASRQQETQYF. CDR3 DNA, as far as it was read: TGTGCCAGCCGACAGCAAGAGACG.

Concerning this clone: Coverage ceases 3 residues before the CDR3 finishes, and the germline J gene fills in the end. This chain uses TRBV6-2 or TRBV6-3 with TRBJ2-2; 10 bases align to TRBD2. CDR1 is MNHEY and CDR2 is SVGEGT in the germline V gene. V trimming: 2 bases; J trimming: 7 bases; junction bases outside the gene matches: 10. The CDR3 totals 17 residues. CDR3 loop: CASSYRPSGGRNGELFF. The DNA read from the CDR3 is TGTGCCAGCAGTTACAGGCCTAGCGGGGGCCGCAACGGGGAG.

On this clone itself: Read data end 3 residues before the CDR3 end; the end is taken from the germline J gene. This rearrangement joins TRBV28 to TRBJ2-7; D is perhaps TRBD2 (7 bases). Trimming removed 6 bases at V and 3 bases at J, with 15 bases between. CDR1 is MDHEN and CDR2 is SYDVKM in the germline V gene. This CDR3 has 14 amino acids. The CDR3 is CASRLSGGNYEQYF. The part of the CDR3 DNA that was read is TGTGCCAGCAGGTTGTCGGGGGGCAACTACGAG.

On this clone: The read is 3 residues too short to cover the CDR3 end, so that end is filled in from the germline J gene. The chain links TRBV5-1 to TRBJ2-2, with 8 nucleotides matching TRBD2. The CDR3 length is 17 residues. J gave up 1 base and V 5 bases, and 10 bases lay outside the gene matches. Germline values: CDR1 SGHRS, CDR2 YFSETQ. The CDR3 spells CASSFMAAGGNTGELFF. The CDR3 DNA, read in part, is TGCGCCAGCAGTTTTATGGCCGCGGGAGGGAACACCGGGGAG.

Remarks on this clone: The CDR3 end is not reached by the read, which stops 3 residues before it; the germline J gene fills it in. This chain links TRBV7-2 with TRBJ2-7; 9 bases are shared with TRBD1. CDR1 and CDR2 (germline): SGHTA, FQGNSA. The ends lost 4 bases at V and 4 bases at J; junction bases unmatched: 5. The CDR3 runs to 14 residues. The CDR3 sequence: CASSSQGAGYEQYF. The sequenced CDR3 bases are TGTGCCAGCAGCTCACAGGGGGCAGGTTACGAG.

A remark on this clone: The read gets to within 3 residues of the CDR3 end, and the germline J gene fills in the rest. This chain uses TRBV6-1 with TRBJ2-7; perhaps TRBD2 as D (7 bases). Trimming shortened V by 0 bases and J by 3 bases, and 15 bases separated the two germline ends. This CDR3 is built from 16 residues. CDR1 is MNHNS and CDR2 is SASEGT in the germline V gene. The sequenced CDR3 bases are TGTGCCAGCAGTGAAGCAGCGGCGGGGGCTGACTACGAG. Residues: CASSEAAAGADYE. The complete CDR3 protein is CASSEAAAGADYEQYF.